There are a few counts of the clone carrying this TCR beta chain. Its antigen is still unknown. 5'RACE with constant-segment primers built TCRalpha and TCRbeta cDNA libraries with UMIs. A single record per CDR3 protein comes from TCRdb applying MiXCR to the 5' RACE reads. The sample lists over 500,000 distinct CDR3 sequences; 15% to 20% were seen once. These data are taken from a study of T-cell memory formation after mild COVID-19. Notes on the study in general: A second wave expanding day 15 to 37 was CD4+-biased; contracting clones were balanced. Within pre-infection memory, some responding clones were found, suggesting cross-reactive memory joined.

Trimming cost V 3 bases and J 0 bases, with 9 bases left between them. Germline V gene lookup returns CDR1 LNHDA and CDR2 SQIVND (reference sequence). The CDR3 runs to 14 residues. The TCR sequence derives from an adult woman who had mild COVID-19 (a few samples of this study predate the infection). Cell type and time point are not known. The sample consisted of PBMCs or a T cell subset sorted from them (not recorded which). The genes are TRBV19 and TRBJ2-7; the D gene is possibly TRBD1 (5 bases). CDR3 DNA: TGTGCCAGTAGTATGCAGGGCGGCTCCTACGAGCAGTACTTC. Translation gives CASSMQGGSYEQYF.